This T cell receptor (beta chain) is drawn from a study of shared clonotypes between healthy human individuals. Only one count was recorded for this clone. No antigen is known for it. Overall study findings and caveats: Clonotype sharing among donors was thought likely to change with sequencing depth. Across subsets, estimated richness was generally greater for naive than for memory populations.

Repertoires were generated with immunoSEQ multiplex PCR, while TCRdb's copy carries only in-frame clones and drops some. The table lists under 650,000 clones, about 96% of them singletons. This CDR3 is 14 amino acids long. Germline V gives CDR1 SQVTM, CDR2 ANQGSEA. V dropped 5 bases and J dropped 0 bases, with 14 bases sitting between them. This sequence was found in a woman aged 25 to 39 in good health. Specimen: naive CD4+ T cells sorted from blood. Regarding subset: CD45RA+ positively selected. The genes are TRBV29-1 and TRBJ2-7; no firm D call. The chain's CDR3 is CSVQRRLSSYEQYF. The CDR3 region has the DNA TGCAGCGTTCAACGGCGGTTGAGCTCCTACGAGCAGTACTTC.